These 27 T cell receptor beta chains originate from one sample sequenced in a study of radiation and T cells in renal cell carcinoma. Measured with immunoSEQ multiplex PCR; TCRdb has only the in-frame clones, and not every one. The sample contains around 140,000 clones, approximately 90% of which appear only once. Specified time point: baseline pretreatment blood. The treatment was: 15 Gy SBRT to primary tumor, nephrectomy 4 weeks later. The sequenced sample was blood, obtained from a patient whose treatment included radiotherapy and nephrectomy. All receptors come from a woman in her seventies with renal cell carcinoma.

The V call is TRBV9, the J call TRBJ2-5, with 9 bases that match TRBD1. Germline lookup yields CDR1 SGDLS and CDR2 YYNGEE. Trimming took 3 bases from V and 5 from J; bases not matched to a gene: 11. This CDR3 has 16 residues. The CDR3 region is CASSAAPTGGSETQYF. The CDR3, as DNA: TGTGCCAGCAGCGCCGCCCCGACAGGGGGAAGCGAGACCCAGTACTTC.

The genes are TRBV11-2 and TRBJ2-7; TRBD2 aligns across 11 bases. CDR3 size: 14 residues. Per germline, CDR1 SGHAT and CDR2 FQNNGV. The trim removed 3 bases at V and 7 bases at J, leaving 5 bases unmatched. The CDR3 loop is CASSFPLAGGEQYF. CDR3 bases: TGTGCCAGCAGCTTCCCCCTAGCGGGGGGAGAGCAGTACTTC.

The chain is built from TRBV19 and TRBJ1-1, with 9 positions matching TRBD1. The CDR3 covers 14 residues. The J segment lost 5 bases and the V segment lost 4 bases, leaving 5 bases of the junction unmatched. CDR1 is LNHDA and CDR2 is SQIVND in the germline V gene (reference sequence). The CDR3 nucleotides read TGTGCCAGTAGTAAACAGGGGGCGTTGACTGAAGCTTTCTTT. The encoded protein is CASSKQGALTEAFF.

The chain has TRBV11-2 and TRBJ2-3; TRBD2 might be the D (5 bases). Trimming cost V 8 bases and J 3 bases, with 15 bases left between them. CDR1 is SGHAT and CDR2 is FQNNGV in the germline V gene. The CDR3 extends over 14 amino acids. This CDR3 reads CASGRDLGTDTQYF. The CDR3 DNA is TGTGCCAGCGGCCGGGATTTAGGAACAGATACGCAGTATTTT.

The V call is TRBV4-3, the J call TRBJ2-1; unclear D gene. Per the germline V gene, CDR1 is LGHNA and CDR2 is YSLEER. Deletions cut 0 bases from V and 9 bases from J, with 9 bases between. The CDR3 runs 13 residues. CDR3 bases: TGCGCCAGCAGCCAAGACGTTTCGGGTGAGCAGTTCTTC. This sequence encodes CASSQDVSGEQFF.

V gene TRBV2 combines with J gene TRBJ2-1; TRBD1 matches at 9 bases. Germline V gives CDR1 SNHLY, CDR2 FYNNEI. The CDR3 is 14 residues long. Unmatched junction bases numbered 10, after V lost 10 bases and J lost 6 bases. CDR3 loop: CATPGDRVSNEQFF. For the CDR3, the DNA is TGTGCCACCCCCGGGGACAGGGTTTCCAATGAGCAGTTCTTC. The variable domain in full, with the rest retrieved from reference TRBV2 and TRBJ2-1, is EPEVTQTPSHQVTQMGQEVILRCVPISNHLYFYWYRQILGQKVEFLVSFYNNEISEKSEIFDDQFSVERPDGSNFTLKIRSTKLEDSAMYFCATPGDRVSNEQFFGPGTRLTVL.

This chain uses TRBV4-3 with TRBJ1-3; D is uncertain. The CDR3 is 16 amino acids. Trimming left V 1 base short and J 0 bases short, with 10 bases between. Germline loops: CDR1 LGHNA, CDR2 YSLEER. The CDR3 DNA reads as TGCGCCAGCAGCCAAGGCGAGTCGAGCTCTGGAAACACCATATATTTT. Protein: CASSQGESSSGNTIYF.

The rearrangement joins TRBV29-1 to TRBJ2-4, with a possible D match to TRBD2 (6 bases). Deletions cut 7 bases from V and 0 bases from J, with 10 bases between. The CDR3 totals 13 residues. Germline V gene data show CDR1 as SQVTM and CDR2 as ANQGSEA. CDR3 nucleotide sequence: TGCAGCGCGGGGGACCTAGCCAAAAACATTCAGTACTTC. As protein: CSAGDLAKNIQYF.

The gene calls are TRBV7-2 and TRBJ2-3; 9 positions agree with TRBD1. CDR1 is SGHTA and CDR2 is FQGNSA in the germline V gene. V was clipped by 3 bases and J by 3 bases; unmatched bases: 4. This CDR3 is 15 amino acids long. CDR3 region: CASSLRTGETDTQYF. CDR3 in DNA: TGTGCCAGCAGCTTGAGGACAGGGGAAACAGATACGCAGTATTTT. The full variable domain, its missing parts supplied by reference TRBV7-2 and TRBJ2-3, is GAGVSQSPSNKVTEKGKDVELRCDPISGHTALYWYRQSLGQGLEFLIYFQGNSAPDKSGLPSDRFSAERTGGSVSTLTIQRTQQEDSAVYLCASSLRTGETDTQYFGPGTRLTVL.

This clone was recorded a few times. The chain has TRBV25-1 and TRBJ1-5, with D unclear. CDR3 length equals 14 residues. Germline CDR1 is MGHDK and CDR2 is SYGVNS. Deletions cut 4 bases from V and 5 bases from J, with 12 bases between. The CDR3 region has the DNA TGTGCCAGCAGTGTATTGAGGGTGGATCAGCCCCAGCATTTT. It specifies CASSVLRVDQPQHF.

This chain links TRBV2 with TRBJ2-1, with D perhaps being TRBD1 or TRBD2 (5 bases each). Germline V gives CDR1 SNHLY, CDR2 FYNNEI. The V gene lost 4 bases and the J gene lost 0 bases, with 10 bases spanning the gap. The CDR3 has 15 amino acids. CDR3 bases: TGTGCCAGCAGTGCGGGGCCCGGCTCCTACAATGAGCAGTTCTTC. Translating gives CASSAGPGSYNEQFF.

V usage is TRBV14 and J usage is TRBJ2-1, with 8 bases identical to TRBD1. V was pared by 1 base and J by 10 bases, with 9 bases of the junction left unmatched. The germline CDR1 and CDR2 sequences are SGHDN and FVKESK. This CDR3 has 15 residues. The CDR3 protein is CASSQGTGSWSEQFF. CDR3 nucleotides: TGTGCCAGCAGCCAAGGGACAGGGAGTTGGAGCGAGCAGTTCTTC.

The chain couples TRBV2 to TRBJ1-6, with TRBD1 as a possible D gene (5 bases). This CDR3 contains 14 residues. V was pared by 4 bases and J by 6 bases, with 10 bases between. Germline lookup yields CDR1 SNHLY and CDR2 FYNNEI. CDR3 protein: CASSADSINSPLHF. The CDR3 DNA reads TGTGCCAGCAGTGCCGACAGCATTAATTCACCCCTCCACTTT.

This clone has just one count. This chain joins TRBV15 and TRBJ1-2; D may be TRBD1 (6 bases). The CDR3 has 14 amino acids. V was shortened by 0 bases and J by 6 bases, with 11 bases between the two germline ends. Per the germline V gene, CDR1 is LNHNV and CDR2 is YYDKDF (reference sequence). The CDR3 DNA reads TGTGCCACCAGCAGAGATTGGGGGCCTGATGGCTACACCTTC. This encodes CATSRDWGPDGYTF.

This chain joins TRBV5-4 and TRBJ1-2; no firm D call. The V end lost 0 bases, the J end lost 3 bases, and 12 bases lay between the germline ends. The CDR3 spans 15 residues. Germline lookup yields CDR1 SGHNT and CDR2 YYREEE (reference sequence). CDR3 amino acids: CASSLGNGRYYGYTF. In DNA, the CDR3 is TGTGCCAGCAGCTTGGGGAACGGTCGATACTATGGCTACACCTTC.

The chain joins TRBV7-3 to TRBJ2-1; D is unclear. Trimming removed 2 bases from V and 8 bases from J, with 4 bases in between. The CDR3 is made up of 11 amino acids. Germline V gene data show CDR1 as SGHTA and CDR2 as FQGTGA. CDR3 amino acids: CASSLGDEQFF. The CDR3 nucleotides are TGTGCCAGCAGCTTAGGCGATGAGCAGTTCTTC.

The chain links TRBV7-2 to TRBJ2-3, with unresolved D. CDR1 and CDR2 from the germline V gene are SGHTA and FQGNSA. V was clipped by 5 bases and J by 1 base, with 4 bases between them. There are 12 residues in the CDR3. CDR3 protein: CASSPRTDTQYF. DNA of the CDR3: TGTGCCAGCAGCCCACGCACAGATACGCAGTATTTT.

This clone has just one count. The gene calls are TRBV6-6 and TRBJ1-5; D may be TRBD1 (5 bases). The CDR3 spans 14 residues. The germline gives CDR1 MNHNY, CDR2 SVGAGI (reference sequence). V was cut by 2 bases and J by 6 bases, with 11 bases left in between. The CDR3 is CASSYIREGQPQHF. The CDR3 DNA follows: TGTGCCAGCAGTTACATCAGGGAAGGTCAGCCCCAGCATTTT.

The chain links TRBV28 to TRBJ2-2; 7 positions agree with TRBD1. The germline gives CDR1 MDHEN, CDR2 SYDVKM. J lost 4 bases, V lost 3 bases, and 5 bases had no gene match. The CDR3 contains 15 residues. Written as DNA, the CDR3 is TGTGCCAGCAGTTTTCTCGACAGGGCCACCGGGGAGCTGTTTTTT. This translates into CASSFLDRATGELFF. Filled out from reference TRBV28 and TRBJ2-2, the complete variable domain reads DVKVTQSSRYLVKRTGEKVFLECVQDMDHENMFWYRQDPGLGLRLIYFSYDVKMKEKGDIPEGYSVSREKKERFSLILESASTNQTSMYLCASSFLDRATGELFFGEGSRLTVL.

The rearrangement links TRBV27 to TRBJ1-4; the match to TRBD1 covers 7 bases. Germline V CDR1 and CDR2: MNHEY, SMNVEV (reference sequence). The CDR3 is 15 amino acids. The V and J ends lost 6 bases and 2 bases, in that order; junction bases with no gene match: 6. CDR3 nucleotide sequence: TGTGCCAGCAGGGGAGACAGGGTGACTAATGAAAAACTGTTTTTT. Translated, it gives CASRGDRVTNEKLFF.

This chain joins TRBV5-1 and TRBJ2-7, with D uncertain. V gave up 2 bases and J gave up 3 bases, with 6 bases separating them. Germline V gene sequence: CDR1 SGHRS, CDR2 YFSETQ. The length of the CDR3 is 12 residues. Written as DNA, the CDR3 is TGCGCCAGCAGCTTTAACAGCTACGAGCAGTACTTC. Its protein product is CASSFNSYEQYF.

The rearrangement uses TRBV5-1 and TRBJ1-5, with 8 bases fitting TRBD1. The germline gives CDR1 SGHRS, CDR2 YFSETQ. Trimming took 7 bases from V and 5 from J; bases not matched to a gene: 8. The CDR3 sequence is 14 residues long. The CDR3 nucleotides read TGCGCCAGCGCCCGCGGACAGGGCGATCAGCCCCAGCATTTT. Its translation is CASARGQGDQPQHF.

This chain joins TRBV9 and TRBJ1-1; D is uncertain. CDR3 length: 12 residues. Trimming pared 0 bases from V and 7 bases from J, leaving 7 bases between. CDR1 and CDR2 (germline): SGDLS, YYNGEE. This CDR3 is CASSVGGGEAFF. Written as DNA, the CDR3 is TGTGCCAGCAGCGTAGGAGGCGGTGAAGCTTTCTTT.

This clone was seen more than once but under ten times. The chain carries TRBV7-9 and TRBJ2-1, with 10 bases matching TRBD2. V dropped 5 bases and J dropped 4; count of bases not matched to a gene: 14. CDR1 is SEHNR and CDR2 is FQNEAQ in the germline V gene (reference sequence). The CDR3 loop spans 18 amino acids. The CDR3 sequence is CASSQPTSGEGGYNEQFF. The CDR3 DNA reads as TGTGCCAGCAGCCAACCCACTAGCGGGGAGGGAGGTTACAATGAGCAGTTCTTC.

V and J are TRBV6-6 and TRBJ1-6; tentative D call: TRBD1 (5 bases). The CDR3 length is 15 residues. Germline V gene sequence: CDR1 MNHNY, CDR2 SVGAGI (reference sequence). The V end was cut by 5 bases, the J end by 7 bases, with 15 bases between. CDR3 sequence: CASSRRGGGNSPLHF. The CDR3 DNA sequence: TGTGCCAGCAGTCGACGGGGTGGGGGAAATTCACCCCTCCACTTT.

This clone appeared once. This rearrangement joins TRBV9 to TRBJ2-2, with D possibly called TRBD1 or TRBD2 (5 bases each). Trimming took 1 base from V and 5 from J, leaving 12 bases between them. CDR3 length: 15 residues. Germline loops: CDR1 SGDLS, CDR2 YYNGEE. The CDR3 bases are TGTGCCAGCAGCGTATCACTATGGGGGACCGGGGAGCTGTTTTTT. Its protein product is CASSVSLWGTGELFF.

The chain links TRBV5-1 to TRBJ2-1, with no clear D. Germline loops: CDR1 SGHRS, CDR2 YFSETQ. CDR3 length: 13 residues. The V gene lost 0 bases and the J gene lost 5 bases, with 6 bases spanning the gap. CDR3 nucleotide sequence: TGCGCCAGCAGCTTGGTAAGGGACAATGAGCAGTTCTTC. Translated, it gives CASSLVRDNEQFF.